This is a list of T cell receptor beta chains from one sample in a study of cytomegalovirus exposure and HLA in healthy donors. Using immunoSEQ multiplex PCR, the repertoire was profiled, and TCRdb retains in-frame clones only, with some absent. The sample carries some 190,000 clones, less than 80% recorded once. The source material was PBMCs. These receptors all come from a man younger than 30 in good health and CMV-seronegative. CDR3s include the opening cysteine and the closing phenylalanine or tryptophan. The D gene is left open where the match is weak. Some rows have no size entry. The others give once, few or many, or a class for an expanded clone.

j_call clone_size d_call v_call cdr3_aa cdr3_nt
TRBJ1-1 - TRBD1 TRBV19 CASSARDSEAFF TGTGCCAGTAGTGCCCGGGACAGTGAAGCTTTCTTT
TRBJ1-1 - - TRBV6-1 CASSPVYTEAFF TGTGCCAGCAGTCCGGTTTACACTGAAGCTTTCTTT
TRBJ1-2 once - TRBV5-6 CASSSVGGLDGYTF TGTGCCAGCAGCTCAGTGGGGGGGCTTGATGGCTACACCTTC
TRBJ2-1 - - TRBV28 CASSLSGYRVTYNEQFF TGTGCCAGCAGTTTAAGCGGGTATCGTGTCACCTACAATGAGCAGTTCTTC
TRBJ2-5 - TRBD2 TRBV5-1 CASSPTSGQETQYF TGCGCCAGCAGCCCGACTAGCGGCCAAGAGACCCAGTACTTC
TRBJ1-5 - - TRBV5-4 CASSERGVNQPQHF TGTGCCAGCAGCGAGCGGGGGGTCAATCAGCCCCAGCATTTT
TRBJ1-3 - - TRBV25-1 CASSDAGSGNTIYF TGTGCCAGCAGTGATGCAGGCTCAGGAAACACCATATATTTT
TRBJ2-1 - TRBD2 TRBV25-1 CASSRKGKREASYNEQFF TGTGCCAGCAGTAGAAAGGGAAAGCGGGAGGCCTCCTACAATGAGCAGTTCTTC
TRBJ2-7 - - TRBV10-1 CASPPGGEQYF TGCGCCAGCCCCCCCGGGGGCGAGCAGTACTTC
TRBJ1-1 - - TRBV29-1 CSGHRVGYTEAFF TGCAGCGGTCACAGGGTAGGGTACACTGAAGCTTTCTTT
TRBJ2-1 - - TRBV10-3 CAIRSYNEQFF TGTGCCATCCGTTCTTACAATGAGCAGTTCTTC
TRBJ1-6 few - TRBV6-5 CASSYSRGDLHF TGTGCCAGCAGTTACTCGCGGGGGGACCTCCACTTT
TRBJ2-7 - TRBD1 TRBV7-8 CASSLGAGTGSYEQYF TGTGCCAGCAGCTTAGGGGCGGGGACAGGGAGCTACGAGCAGTACTTC
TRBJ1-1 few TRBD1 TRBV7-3 CASSFPGRGVTEAFF TGTGCCAGCAGCTTCCCCGGCAGGGGGGTCACTGAAGCTTTCTTT
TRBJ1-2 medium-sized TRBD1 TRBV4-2 CASSQEPGTGGYGYTF TGTGCCAGCAGCCAAGAGCCCGGGACAGGGGGCTATGGCTACACCTTC
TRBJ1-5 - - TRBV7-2 CASSSFKSIGGNQPQHF TGTGCCAGCAGCTCTTTTAAGTCGATCGGTGGCAATCAGCCCCAGCATTTT
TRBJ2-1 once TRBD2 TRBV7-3 CASSRLTGTSGRNEQFF TGTGCCAGCAGCAGACTCACCGGGACTAGCGGGAGGAATGAGCAGTTCTTC
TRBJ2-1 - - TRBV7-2 CASSFMQGRNEQFF TGTGCCAGCAGCTTCATGCAGGGGAGAAATGAGCAGTTCTTC
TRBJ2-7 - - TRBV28 CASLGGALGYEQYF TGTGCCAGCCTGGGGGGGGCCCTGGGGTACGAGCAGTACTTC
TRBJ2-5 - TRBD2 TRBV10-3 CAIRPSGGEETQYF TGTGCCATCAGACCTAGCGGGGGGGAAGAGACCCAGTACTTC
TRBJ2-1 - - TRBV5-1 CASSGWRNEQFF TGCGCCAGCAGTGGGTGGAGAAATGAGCAGTTCTTC
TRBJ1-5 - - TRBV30 CAWAGALGNQPQHF TGTGCCTGGGCGGGCGCCCTGGGCAATCAGCCCCAGCATTTT
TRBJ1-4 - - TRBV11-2 CASSFFGNEKLFF TGTGCCAGCAGCTTTTTCGGGAACGAAAAACTGTTTTTT
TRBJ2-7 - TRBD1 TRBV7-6 CASSSSEQGKSYEQHF TGTGCCAGCAGCTCCTCGGAACAGGGGAAATCCTACGAGCAGCACTTC
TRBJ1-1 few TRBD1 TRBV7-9 CASSKQGVNTEAFF TGTGCCAGCAGCAAACAGGGGGTGAACACTGAAGCTTTCTTT
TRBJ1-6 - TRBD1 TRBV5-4 CASSLKQGGGSPLHF TGTGCCAGCAGCTTAAAGCAGGGGGGCGGGTCACCCCTCCACTTT
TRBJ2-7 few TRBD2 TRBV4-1 CASSQGSGSYEQYF TGCGCCAGCAGCCAAGGTAGCGGGAGTTACGAGCAGTACTTC
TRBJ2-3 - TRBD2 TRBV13 CASSLDSGPTDTQYF TGTGCCAGCAGCTTAGATAGCGGGCCCACAGATACGCAGTATTTT
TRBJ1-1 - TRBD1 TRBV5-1 CASSFLAGGIVNTEAFF TGCGCCAGCAGCTTTCTGGCAGGGGGCATCGTGAACACTGAAGCTTTCTTT
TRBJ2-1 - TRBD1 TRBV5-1 CASEPGQGVYEQFF TGCGCCAGCGAGCCGGGACAGGGGGTATATGAGCAGTTCTTC
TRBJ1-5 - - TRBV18 CASSPPWGGKQPQHF TGTGCCAGCTCACCACCCTGGGGCGGAAAACAGCCCCAGCATTTT
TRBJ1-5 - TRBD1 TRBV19 CASSIEPGQINQPQHF TGTGCCAGTAGTATAGAGCCGGGACAGATCAATCAGCCCCAGCATTTT
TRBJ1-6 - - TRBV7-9 CASSLAGGNSPLHF TGTGCCAGCAGCTTAGCCGGGGGGAATTCACCCCTCCACTTT
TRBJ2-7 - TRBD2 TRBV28 CASIPTTGGPYEQYF TGTGCCAGCATCCCCACTACGGGAGGACCGTACGAGCAGTACTTC
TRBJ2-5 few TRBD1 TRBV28 CASSFTGGKETQYF TGTGCCAGCAGTTTTACAGGGGGCAAAGAGACCCAGTACTTC
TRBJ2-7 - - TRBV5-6 CASSLAVAGTQGCEQYF TGTGCCAGCAGCTTGGCCGTCGCGGGAACACAGGGGTGCGAGCAGTACTTC
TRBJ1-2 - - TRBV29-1 CSVVGQLDGYTF TGCAGCGTTGTAGGACAATTGGATGGCTACACCTTC
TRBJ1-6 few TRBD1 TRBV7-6 CASSSLQGVTSPLHF TGTGCCAGCAGCTCTTTACAGGGGGTTACTTCACCCCTCCACTTT
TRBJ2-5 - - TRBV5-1 CASSTAKQETQYF TGCGCCAGCAGCACAGCCAAACAAGAGACCCAGTACTTC
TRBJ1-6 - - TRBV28 CASSFPGDNSPLHF TGTGCCAGCAGTTTTCCAGGGGATAATTCACCCCTCCACTTT
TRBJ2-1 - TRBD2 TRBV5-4 CASLGGGSYNEQFF TGTGCCAGCTTGGGGGGGGGATCCTACAATGAGCAGTTCTTC
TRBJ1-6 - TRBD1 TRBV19 CASGRDRGYSPLHF TGTGCCAGTGGAAGGGACAGGGGGTATTCACCCCTCCACTTT
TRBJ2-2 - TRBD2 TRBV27 CASSFGLAGPGELFF TGTGCCAGCAGTTTTGGACTAGCGGGGCCCGGGGAGCTGTTTTTT
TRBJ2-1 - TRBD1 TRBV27 CASSLGTGAYNEQFF TGTGCCAGCAGTTTAGGGACAGGGGCCTACAATGAGCAGTTCTTC
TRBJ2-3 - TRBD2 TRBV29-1 CSVSGTSGSATDTQYF TGCAGCGTTTCCGGGACTAGCGGGTCCGCCACAGATACGCAGTATTTT
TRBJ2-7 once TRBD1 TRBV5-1 CASSAQGAIFYEQYF TGCGCCAGCAGCGCGCAGGGGGCGATTTTCTACGAGCAGTACTTC
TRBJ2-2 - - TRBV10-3 CAIREQDRSGELFF TGTGCCATCAGGGAACAGGATCGGAGCGGGGAGCTGTTTTTT
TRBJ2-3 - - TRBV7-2 CASTPQAGGDTQYF TGTGCCAGCACCCCTCAAGCCGGAGGGGATACGCAGTATTTT
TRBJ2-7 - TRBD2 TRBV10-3 CAIGTREDLEQYF TGTGCCATCGGGACGCGGGAGGATCTCGAGCAGTACTTC
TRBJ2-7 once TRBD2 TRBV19 CASSIARTSGGAPYEQYF TGTGCCAGTAGTATAGCAAGGACTAGCGGGGGGGCCCCCTACGAGCAGTACTTC
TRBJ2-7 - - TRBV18 CASSSGAYEQYF TGTGCCAGCTCATCCGGGGCCTACGAGCAGTACTTC
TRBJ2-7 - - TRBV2 CAWSRRGGSYEQYF TGTGCCTGGTCCAGGCGCGGAGGGTCCTACGAGCAGTACTTC
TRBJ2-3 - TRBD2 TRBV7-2 CASSLSGSADTQYF TGTGCCAGCAGCCTAAGCGGGAGTGCAGATACGCAGTATTTT
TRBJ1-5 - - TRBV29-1 CSAARGNQPQHF TGCAGCGCCGCACGGGGTAATCAGCCCCAGCATTTT
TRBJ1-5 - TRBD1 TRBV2 CASSRPGTGKVNQPQHF TGTGCCAGCAGTCGTCCCGGGACAGGGAAGGTCAATCAGCCCCAGCATTTT
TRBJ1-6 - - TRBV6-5 CASSIQGYHSPLHF TGTGCCAGCAGTATCCAGGGGTATCATTCACCCCTCCACTTT